The 17 T cell receptor beta chains below all came from one sample that was sequenced in a study of blood T cell repertoires in COVID-19. This table comes from immunoSEQ multiplex PCR, and its TCRdb copy is limited to in-frame clones, with some not included. The table shows some 130,000 clones, with around 83% occurring only once. Sequencing was done on a sample of PBMCs or T cells enriched from blood (not recorded which). Receptors were obtained from a man between 25 and 39 years old who had recovered from COVID-19.

CDR3 nucleotide sequence: TGTGCCAGCAGCCGGACAGGGGTTGGAAACACCATATATTTT. Translated: CASSRTGVGNTIYF. The chain links TRBV14 to TRBJ1-3; 9 bases map to TRBD1. With 4 bases clipped from V and 3 bases from J, the junction kept 1 base outside the gene matches. The CDR3 has 14 residues. Germline V lookup: CDR1 SGHDN, CDR2 FVKESK. The whole variable domain, filled in from reference TRBV14 and TRBJ1-3, reads EAGVTQFPSHSVIEKGQTVTLRCDPISGHDNLYWYRRVMGKEIKFLLHFVKESKQDESGMPNNRFLAERTGGTYSTLKVQPAELEDSGVYFCASSRTGVGNTIYFGEGSWLTVV.

The chain has TRBV11-2 and TRBJ2-1; perhaps TRBD2 as D (6 bases). The CDR3 extends over 17 amino acids. V gave up 0 bases and J gave up 5 bases, with 17 bases separating them. CDR1 SGHAT and CDR2 FQNNGV come from the germline V gene. CDR3 DNA: TGTGCCAGCAGCTTAGAGAGTGGGGAGGTTTGGGACAATGAGCAGTTCTTC. This codes for CASSLESGEVWDNEQFF.

This rearrangement joins TRBV9 to TRBJ1-1; 7 positions agree with TRBD1. V shed 4 bases and J 4 bases; nucleotides not matched to a gene: 10. The CDR3 is 15 amino acids. The germline gives CDR1 SGDLS, CDR2 YYNGEE. CDR3 in DNA: TGTGCCAGCAGCACACGCGGAGACAGGGCCACTGAAGCTTTCTTT. Translation gives CASSTRGDRATEAFF.

This chain connects TRBV5-6 to TRBJ1-3; TRBD1 might be the D (5 bases). Trimming cost V 5 bases and J 0 bases, with 9 bases left between them. This CDR3 spans 14 amino acids. CDR1 and CDR2 (germline): SGHDT, YYEEEE. The CDR3 protein is CASRYRPSGNTIYF. In nucleotides, the CDR3 is TGTGCCAGCAGGTACAGGCCCTCTGGAAACACCATATATTTT.

As regards this clone: A read error may produce the germline difference seen at one junction end. The chain is built from TRBV4-1 and TRBJ1-1, with D maybe TRBD1 (6 bases). Germline loops: CDR1 MGHRA, CDR2 YSYEKL. This CDR3 spans 16 amino acids. The CDR3 is CASSQVGGPRNAEAFF. The CDR3 DNA reads as TGCGCCAGCAGCCAAGTAGGGGGACCCAGGAACGCTGAAGCTTTCTTT.

The chain carries TRBV27 and TRBJ2-7, with D tentatively TRBD2 (6 bases). This CDR3 is built from 13 residues. The V and J ends lost 3 bases and 4 bases respectively, with 10 bases between them. Per germline, CDR1 MNHEY and CDR2 SMNVEV (reference sequence). CDR3 nucleotides: TGTGCCAGCAGTTTCGGCCGGGAGTACGAGCAGTACTTC. Translated: CASSFGREYEQYF.

V usage is TRBV7-5 and J usage is TRBJ2-3; the table names TRBD2, a call not compared with the DNA. TRBV7-5 is labeled a pseudogene. The CDR3 sequence is 15 residues long. In DNA, the CDR3 is TGTGTCAGAAGCTTAGCGTATGCGGGCACAGATACGCAGTATTTT. The encoded protein is CVRSLAYAGTDTQYF.

This chain connects TRBV5-8 to TRBJ1-1; no reliable D call. CDR3 size: 13 residues. Trimming took 1 base from V and 5 from J, leaving 9 bases between them. Germline values: CDR1 SGHTS, CDR2 YDEGEE. In DNA, the CDR3 is TGTGCCAGCAGCTTGCCAGAGGAGACTGAAGCTTTCTTT. Residues: CASSLPEETEAFF.

The chain uses TRBV4-2 and TRBJ1-6, with D hard to call. The CDR3 totals 16 residues. In germline, CDR1 is LGHNA, CDR2 YNFKEQ. Trimming left V 0 bases short and J 2 bases short, with 8 bases between. The CDR3 nucleotides are TGTGCCAGCAGCCAAGAAAAGACTACCTATAATTCACCCCTCCACTTT. As protein: CASSQEKTTYNSPLHF.

This clone was observed once. The chain joins TRBV25-1 to TRBJ1-2; tentative D call: TRBD1 (6 bases). Trimming removed 1 base from V and 4 bases from J, with 19 bases in between. The length of the CDR3 is 17 residues. From germline, CDR1 is MGHDK and CDR2 SYGVNS. The CDR3 DNA follows: TGTGCCAGCAGTGAATCTGCTGTGCAGGGGCTCTCCTATGGCTACACCTTC. Its translation is CASSESAVQGLSYGYTF.

The rearrangement joins TRBV2 to TRBJ1-6; TRBD1 might be the D (6 bases). This CDR3 contains 15 residues. The ends were cut back, 11 bases at V and 10 bases at J, with 24 bases in the middle. The V gene's germline CDR1 is SNHLY and CDR2 FYNNEI. CDR3 DNA: TGTGCCTCTGCCGAACGGGGGGCTGGATACTCACCCCTCCACTTT. Residues: CASAERGAGYSPLHF.

This clone was detected many times. This chain links TRBV15 with TRBJ1-5, with a possible D match to TRBD1 (5 bases). Trimming removed 0 bases from V and 0 bases from J, with 12 bases in between. This CDR3 spans 17 amino acids. Germline V gives CDR1 LNHNV, CDR2 YYDKDF (reference sequence). CDR3 loop: CATSREKAGYSNQPQHF. CDR3 nucleotides: TGTGCCACCAGCAGAGAGAAGGCAGGGTATAGCAATCAGCCCCAGCATTTT.

The rearrangement joins TRBV6-1 to TRBJ1-6, with 8 bases matching TRBD1. The trim removed 1 base at V and 9 bases at J, leaving 11 bases unmatched. The CDR3 consists of 17 residues. Germline CDR1 MNHNS, CDR2 SASEGT. The CDR3: CASSEVPQGARGSPLHF. The CDR3 coding sequence is TGTGCCAGCAGTGAAGTCCCTCAGGGGGCTAGGGGTTCACCCCTCCACTTT.

V gene TRBV19 combines with J gene TRBJ1-5; 8 bases align to TRBD1. Germline values: CDR1 LNHDA, CDR2 SQIVND (reference sequence). There are 16 residues in the CDR3. V lost 3 bases to trimming and J lost 5 bases; unmatched junction nucleotides: 9. The chain's CDR3 is CASSIGTGDFYQPQHF. CDR3 bases: TGTGCCAGTAGTATCGGGACAGGAGATTTTTATCAGCCCCAGCATTTT.

The J gene is TRBJ1-1, the V gene TRBV6-5; 8 bases are shared with TRBD1. V shed 6 bases, J shed 5 bases, and the junction held 5 bases outside the gene matches. The CDR3 length is 13 residues. Germline lookup yields CDR1 MNHEY and CDR2 SVGAGI. CDR3 sequence reads: CASRETGETEAFF. The CDR3 coding sequence is TGTGCCAGCAGGGAGACAGGGGAGACTGAAGCTTTCTTT.

This rearrangement joins TRBV7-2 to TRBJ2-7; tentative D call: TRBD1 (6 bases). The germline V and J ends were trimmed by 6 bases and 0 bases, with 12 bases remaining between them. The germline gives CDR1 SGHTA, CDR2 FQGNSA. The CDR3 spans 14 residues. The CDR3 nucleotides read TGTGCCAGCAGTCAGGGGCCGAGCTCCTACGAGCAGTACGTC. Its translation: CASSQGPSSYEQYV.

V and J are TRBV10-3 and TRBJ2-1, with 7 bases identical to TRBD2. This CDR3 is 17 amino acids long. In germline, CDR1 is ENHRY, CDR2 SYGVKD. J gave up 10 bases and V 0 bases, and 15 bases lay outside the gene matches. The CDR3 spells CAISESESRAGVGEQFF. CDR3 bases: TGTGCCATCAGTGAGTCGGAGAGTCGGGCGGGAGTAGGAGAGCAGTTCTTC.